This T cell receptor beta chain came from a study of blood T cell repertoires in COVID-19. About the study: Acute and convalescent COVID-19 specimens originated in the United States, Italy and Spain. PBMCs, B-cell-depleted T cells, or T cells were the source of the cDNA or gDNA that made up the material.

Original processing methods: Amplification with reference gene primers provided the estimates of nucleated cell counts. Measured with immunoSEQ multiplex PCR; TCRdb has only the in-frame clones, and not every one. The V and J calls and the clone size are those of that table, but D and trimming were determined from the DNA. The profile covers about 220,000 clones, with 75% to 85% appearing a single time and about 10% taken by the ten largest. The ends were cut back, 0 bases at V and 6 bases at J, with 8 bases in the middle. Germline V gene data show CDR1 as SGHAT and CDR2 as FQNNGV. The CDR3 is 14 residues long.

The origin of this receptor is a man over 45 with active or convalescent COVID-19. The gene calls are TRBV11-2 and TRBJ2-2; TRBD2 is a possible D gene (5 bases). Sample: peripheral blood. This CDR3 reads CASSLDLRAGELFF. CDR3 sequence (DNA): TGTGCCAGCAGCTTAGATCTGAGGGCCGGGGAGCTGTTTTTT.